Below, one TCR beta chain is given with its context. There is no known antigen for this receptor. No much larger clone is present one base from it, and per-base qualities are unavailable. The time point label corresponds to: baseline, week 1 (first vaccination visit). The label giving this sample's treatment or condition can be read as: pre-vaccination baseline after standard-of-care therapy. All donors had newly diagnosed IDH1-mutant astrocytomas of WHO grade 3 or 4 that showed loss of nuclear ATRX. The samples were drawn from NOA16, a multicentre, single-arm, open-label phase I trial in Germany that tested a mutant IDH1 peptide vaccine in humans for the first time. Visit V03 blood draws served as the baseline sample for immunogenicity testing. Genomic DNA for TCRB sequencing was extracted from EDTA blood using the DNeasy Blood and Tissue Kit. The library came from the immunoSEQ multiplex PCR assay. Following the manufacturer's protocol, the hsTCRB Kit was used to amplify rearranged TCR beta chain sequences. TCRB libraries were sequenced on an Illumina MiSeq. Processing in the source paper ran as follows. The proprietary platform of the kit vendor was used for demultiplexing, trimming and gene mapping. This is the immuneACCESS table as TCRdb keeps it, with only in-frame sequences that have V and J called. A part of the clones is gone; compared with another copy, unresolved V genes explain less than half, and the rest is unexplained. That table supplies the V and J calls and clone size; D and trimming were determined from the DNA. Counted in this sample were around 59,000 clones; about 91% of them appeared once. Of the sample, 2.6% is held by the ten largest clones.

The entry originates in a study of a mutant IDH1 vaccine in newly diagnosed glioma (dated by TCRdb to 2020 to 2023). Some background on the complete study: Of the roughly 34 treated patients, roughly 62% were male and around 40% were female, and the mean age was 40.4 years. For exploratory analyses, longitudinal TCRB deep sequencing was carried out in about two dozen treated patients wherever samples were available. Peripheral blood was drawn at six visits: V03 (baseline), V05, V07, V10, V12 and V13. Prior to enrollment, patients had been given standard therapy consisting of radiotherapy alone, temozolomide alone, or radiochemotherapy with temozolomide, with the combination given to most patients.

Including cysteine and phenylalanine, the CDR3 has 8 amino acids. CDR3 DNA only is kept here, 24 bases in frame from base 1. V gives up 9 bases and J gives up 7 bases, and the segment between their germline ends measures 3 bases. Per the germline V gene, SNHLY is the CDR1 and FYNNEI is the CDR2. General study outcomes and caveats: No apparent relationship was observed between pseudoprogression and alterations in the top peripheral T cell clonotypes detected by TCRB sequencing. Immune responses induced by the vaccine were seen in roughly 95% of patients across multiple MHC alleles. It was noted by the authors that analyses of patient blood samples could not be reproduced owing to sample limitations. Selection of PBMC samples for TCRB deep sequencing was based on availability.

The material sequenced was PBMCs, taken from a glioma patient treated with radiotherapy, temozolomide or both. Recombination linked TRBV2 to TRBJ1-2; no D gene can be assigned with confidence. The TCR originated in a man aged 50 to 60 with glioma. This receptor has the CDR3 CARRGYTF. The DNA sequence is TGTGCCAGACGTGGCTACACCTTC.